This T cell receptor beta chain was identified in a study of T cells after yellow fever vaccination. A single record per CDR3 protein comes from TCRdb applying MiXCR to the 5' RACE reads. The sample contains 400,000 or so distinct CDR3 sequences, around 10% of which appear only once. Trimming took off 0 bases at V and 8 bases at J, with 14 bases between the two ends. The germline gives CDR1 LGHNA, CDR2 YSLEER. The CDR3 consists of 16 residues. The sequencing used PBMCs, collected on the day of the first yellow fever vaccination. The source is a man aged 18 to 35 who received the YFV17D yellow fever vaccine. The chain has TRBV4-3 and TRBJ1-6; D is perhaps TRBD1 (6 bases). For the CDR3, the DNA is TGCGCCAGCAGCCAAGATCCGCGACAGGCCTATTCACCCCTCCACTTT. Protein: CASSQDPRQAYSPLHF.